These 11 T cell receptor beta chains were sequenced from one sample in a study of CD8+ T cells in alopecia areata (dated by TCRdb to about 2018). In light of the paper, this sample's time point label describes: 20 to 30 weeks on oral tofacitinib. The sample's treatment or condition label, in plain terms: oral pan-JAK inhibitor, 5-10 mg twice daily. The library was built by means of the immunoSEQ multiplex PCR assay. RNA was extracted from all samples and reverse transcribed into cDNA, which served as template for TCR sequencing. Not all clones reach the TCRdb copy of this immuneACCESS table, which keeps in-frame sequences only. Checked studies attribute under half of the gap to unresolved V genes and leave the rest unexplained. The sample contains under 200,000 clones, 50% to 65% of them found a single time. The ten largest clones add up to 11% to 15% of the sample. The sequencing here drew on CD4+ T cells sorted from blood, taken at week 24, from a patient treated with tofacitinib. These receptors were obtained from a human donor with alopecia areata.

This chain joins TRBV23-1 and TRBJ2-5; 8 bases align to TRBD2. TRBV23-1 is an ORF; its function is uncertain. The CDR3 consists of 17 residues. Losses at the gene ends were 4 bases for V and 2 bases for J; bases not matched to a gene: 12. The CDR3: CASSRPNLTSVQETQYF. CDR3 bases: TGCGCCAGCAGTCGTCCCAATCTGACTAGCGTACAAGAGACCCAGTACTTC.

A note on this clone: Within the sample, other DNA sequences also encode this same CDR3. The rearrangement links TRBV29-1 to TRBJ1-1; no clear D gene. V lost 3 bases and J lost 0, with 8 bases in between. CDR1 SQVTM and CDR2 ANQGSEA come from the germline V gene. The CDR3 extends over 13 amino acids. CDR3 loop: CSVEGQMNTEAFF. As DNA, the CDR3 is TGCAGCGTTGAGGGTCAGATGAACACTGAAGCTTTCTTT.

This clone was recorded a few times. This chain links TRBV6-5 with TRBJ1-1, with TRBD1 matching over 10 bases. The junction had 1 base not matched to a gene; V was cut back by 6 bases and J by 3 bases. The germline gives CDR1 MNHEY, CDR2 SVGAGI. This CDR3 is built from 13 residues. In DNA form, the CDR3 reads TGTGCCAGCAGGGGACAGGGGTACACTGAAGCTTTCTTT. It specifies CASRGQGYTEAFF.

The table lists this clone with a few counts. The gene calls are TRBV5-5 and TRBJ1-1; D unclear. The CDR3 has 14 amino acids. The V and J ends lost 4 bases and 4 bases respectively, with 14 bases between them. The germline gives CDR1 SGHKS, CDR2 YYEKEE (reference sequence). In DNA form, the CDR3 reads TGTGCCAGCAGCCTGCTTTTCGGCCCCACTGAAGCTTTCTTT. It encodes CASSLLFGPTEAFF. Looking up the rest from reference TRBV5-5 and TRBJ1-1 gives the full variable domain: DAGVTQSPTHLIKTRGQQVTLRCSPISGHKSVSWYQQVLGQGPQFIFQYYEKEERGRGNFPDRFSARQFPNYSSELNVNALLLGDSALYLCASSLLFGPTEAFFGQGTRLTVV.

The genes are TRBV9 and TRBJ2-5, with unresolved D. There are 13 residues in the CDR3. V was clipped by 3 bases and J by 2 bases, with 8 bases between them. Germline CDR1 and CDR2: SGDLS and YYNGEE. The CDR3 bases are TGTGCCAGCAGCGCAACCCCTCAAGAGACCCAGTACTTC. Amino acids: CASSATPQETQYF.

This clone turned up a few times. The chain employs TRBV30 and TRBJ1-1; possibly TRBD1 for D (6 bases). This CDR3 contains 14 residues. V gave up 8 bases and J gave up 2 bases, with 18 bases separating them. The germline V gene encodes CDR1 GTSNPN and CDR2 SVGIG (reference sequence). The CDR3 loop reads CAREGRGANTEAFF. In nucleotides, the CDR3 is TGTGCCAGGGAGGGCCGGGGGGCTAACACTGAAGCTTTCTTT.

The chain uses TRBV6-5 and TRBJ2-7; perhaps TRBD2 as D (5 bases). Trimming left V 5 bases short and J 2 bases short, with 16 bases between. The germline V gene encodes CDR1 MNHEY and CDR2 SVGAGI. CDR3 size: 15 residues. The CDR3 DNA follows: TGTGCCAGCAGTCCCGGGGAGTTGTTCACCTACGAGCAGTACTTC. Its translation is CASSPGELFTYEQYF.

This clone occurred once. The V call is TRBV5-6, the J call TRBJ2-2; D is possibly TRBD1 (5 bases). Germline CDR1 is SGHDT and CDR2 is YYEEEE. Trimming cost V 0 bases and J 3 bases, with 12 bases left between them. This CDR3 spans 16 amino acids. CDR3 region: CASSLGGRVDTGELFF. Written as DNA, the CDR3 is TGTGCCAGCAGCTTGGGTGGCAGGGTTGACACCGGGGAGCTGTTTTTT.

This clone turned up a few times. The chain links TRBV29-1 to TRBJ2-7, with 8 bases matching TRBD1. With V trimmed by 4 bases and J by 5 bases, 13 bases remained unmatched. The CDR3 length is 15 residues. Germline V lookup: CDR1 SQVTM, CDR2 ANQGSEA. As DNA, the CDR3 is TGCAGCGTTGGATTCGGAGCAGGGGGCGGAAACGAGCAGTACTTC. As protein: CSVGFGAGGGNEQYF.

The rearrangement uses TRBV4-1 and TRBJ2-7, with D perhaps TRBD1 (6 bases). The germline V and J ends were trimmed by 4 bases and 0 bases, with 10 bases remaining between them. This CDR3 is 14 amino acids long. From germline, CDR1 is MGHRA and CDR2 YSYEKL. The CDR3, as DNA: TGCGCCAGCAGCCCCCGGACAGCCTCCTACGAGCAGTACTTC. This gives the protein CASSPRTASYEQYF.

This clone was observed a few times. V usage is TRBV4-2 and J usage is TRBJ2-1, with D uncertain. The CDR3 has 13 residues. V lost 5 bases and J lost 8, with 13 bases in between. Germline values: CDR1 LGHNA, CDR2 YNFKEQ. The CDR3 spells CASSRNLVDEQFF. DNA of the CDR3: TGTGCCAGCAGCAGGAACTTGGTGGATGAGCAGTTCTTC.